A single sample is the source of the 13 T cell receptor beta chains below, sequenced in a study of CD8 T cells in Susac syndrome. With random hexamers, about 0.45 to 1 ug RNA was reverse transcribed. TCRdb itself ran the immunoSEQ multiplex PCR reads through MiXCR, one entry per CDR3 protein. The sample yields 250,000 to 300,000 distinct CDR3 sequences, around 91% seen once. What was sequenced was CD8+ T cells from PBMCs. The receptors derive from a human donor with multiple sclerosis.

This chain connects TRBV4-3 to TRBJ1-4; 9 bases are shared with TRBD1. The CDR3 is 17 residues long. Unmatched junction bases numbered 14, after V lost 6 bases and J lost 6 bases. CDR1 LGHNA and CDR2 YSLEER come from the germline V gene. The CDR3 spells CASRNLGSGQGHEKLFF. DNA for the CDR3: TGCGCCAGCAGAAACTTAGGATCGGGACAGGGTCATGAAAAACTGTTTTTT.

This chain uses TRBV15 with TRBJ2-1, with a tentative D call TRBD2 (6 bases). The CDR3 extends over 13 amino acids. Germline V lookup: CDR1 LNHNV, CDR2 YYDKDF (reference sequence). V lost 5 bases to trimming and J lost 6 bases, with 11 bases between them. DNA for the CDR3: TGTGCCACCAGCCCCGCCGGGGGCAATGAGCAGTTCTTC. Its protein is CATSPAGGNEQFF.

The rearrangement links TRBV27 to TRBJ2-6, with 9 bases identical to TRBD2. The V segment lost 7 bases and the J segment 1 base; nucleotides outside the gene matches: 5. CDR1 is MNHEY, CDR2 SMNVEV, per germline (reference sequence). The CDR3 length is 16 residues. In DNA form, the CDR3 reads TGTGCCAGCAAGCGGGGGGCTTCGTCTGGGGCCAACGTCCTGACTTTC. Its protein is CASKRGASSGANVLTF.

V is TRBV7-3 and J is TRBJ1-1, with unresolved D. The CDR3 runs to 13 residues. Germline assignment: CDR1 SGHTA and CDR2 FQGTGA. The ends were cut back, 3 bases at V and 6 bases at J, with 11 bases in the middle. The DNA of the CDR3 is TGTGCCAGCAGCTTGGCTCTACCCCCTGAAGCTTTCTTT. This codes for CASSLALPPEAFF.

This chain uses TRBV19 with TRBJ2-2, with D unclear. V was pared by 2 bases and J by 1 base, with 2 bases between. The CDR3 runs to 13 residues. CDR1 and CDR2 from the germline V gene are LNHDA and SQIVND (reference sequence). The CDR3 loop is CASSILNTGELFF. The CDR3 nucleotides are TGTGCCAGTAGTATACTGAACACCGGGGAGCTGTTTTTT. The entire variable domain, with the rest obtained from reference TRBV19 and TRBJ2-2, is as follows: DGGITQSPKYLFRKEGQNVTLSCEQNLNHDAMYWYRQDPGQGLRLIYYSQIVNDFQKGDIAEGYSVSREKKESFPLTVTSAQKNPTAFYLCASSILNTGELFFGEGSRLTVL.

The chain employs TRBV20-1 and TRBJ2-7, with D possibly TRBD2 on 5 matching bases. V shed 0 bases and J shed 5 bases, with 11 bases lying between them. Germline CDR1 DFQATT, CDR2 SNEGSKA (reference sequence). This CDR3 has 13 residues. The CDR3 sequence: CSARDRGPDEQYF. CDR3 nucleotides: TGCAGTGCTAGAGATCGAGGGCCCGACGAGCAGTACTTC.

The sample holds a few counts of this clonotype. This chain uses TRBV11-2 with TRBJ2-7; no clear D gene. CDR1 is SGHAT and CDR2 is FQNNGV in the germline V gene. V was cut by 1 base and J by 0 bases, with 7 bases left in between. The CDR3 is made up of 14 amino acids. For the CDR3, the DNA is TGTGCCAGCAGCTTAGGGCTGAACTCCTACGAGCAGTACTTC. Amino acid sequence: CASSLGLNSYEQYF.

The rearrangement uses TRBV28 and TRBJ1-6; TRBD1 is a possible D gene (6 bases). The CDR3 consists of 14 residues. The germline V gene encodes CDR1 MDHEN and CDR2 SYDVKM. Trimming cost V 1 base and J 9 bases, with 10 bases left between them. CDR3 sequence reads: CASSLSGVGSPLHF. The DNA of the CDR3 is TGTGCCAGCAGTTTATCAGGGGTTGGTTCACCCCTCCACTTT.

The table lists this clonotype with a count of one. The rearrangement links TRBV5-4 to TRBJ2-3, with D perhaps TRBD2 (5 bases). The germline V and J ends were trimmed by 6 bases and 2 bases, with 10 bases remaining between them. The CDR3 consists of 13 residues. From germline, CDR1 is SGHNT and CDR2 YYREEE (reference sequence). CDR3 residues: CASNIGNTDTQYF. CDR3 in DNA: TGTGCCAGCAACATCGGGAACACAGATACGCAGTATTTT.

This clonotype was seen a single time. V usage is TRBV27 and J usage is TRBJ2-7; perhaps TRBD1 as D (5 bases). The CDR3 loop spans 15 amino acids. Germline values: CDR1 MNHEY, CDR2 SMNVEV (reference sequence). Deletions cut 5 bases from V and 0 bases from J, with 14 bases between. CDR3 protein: CASSRGLDNSYEQYF. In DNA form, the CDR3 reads TGTGCCAGCAGTCGCGGTCTGGACAACTCCTACGAGCAGTACTTC.

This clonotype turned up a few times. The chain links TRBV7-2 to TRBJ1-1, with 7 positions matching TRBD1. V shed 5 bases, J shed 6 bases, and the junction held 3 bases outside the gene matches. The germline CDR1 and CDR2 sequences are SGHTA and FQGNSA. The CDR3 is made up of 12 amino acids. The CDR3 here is CASSAQGAEAFF. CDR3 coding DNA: TGTGCCAGCAGCGCCCAGGGGGCTGAAGCTTTCTTT.

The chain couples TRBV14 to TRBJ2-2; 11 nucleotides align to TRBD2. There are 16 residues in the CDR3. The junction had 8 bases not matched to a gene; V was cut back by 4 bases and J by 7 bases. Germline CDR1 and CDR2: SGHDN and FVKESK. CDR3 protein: CASSLELAGVNGELFF. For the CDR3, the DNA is TGTGCCAGCAGCCTTGAACTAGCGGGAGTCAACGGGGAGCTGTTTTTT. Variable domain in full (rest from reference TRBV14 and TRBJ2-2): EAGVTQFPSHSVIEKGQTVTLRCDPISGHDNLYWYRRVMGKEIKFLLHFVKESKQDESGMPNNRFLAERTGGTYSTLKVQPAELEDSGVYFCASSLELAGVNGELFFGEGSRLTVL.

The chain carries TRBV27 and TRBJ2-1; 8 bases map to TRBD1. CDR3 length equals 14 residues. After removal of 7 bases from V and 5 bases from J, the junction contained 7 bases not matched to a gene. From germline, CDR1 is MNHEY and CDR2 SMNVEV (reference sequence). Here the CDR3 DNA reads TGTGCCAGCAAGTGGACAGGGCCGGACAATGAGCAGTTCTTC. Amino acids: CASKWTGPDNEQFF.